This T cell receptor (beta chain) was captured by sequencing in a study of blood T cell repertoires in COVID-19. Looking at the study overall: Collection of acute and convalescent COVID-19 samples took place in the United States, Italy and Spain.

As originally analysed: Nucleated cell number was recorded as an estimate derived from reference gene primer amplification. Here immunoSEQ multiplex PCR was the method, and the copy in TCRdb shows in-frame clones only, minus some. V, J and clone size were drawn from that table, and D and trimming were deduced from the DNA. The top ten hold 2.5% of the sample, which has 250,000 to 350,000 clones, 85% seen once. Recruits, aged roughly 18 to 89 years, lived in 25 or so US areas. Self-reported history from a screening survey and questionnaire set each donor's cohort. The CDR3 length is 14 residues. V gave up 1 base and J gave up 7 bases, with 8 bases separating them. The germline V gene has CDR1 SEHNR and CDR2 FQNEAQ (reference sequence). About this clone: Other nucleotide sequences in the sample specify the same CDR3.

This receptor was obtained from a woman aged 45-60 years who had recovered from COVID-19. The chain recombines TRBV7-9 with TRBJ1-6, with D unclear. The sequencing sample was made of PBMCs or T cells enriched from blood (not recorded which). The CDR3, as DNA: TGTGCCAGCAGCTTAGGAGGCCTCAATTCACCCCTCCACTTT. Translated: CASSLGGLNSPLHF.